This TCR beta chain was documented in a study of PD-L1 blockade in urothelial cancer. On the study more broadly: Atezolizumab was started by patients at some point between 2012 and 2014 at 1,200 mg intravenously every 3 weeks. After treatment start, blood was analyzed at 3 weeks (second dose) and at 6 weeks.

This clone was seen a single time. Its antigen is not identified. With a much larger clone just one base away, this may be a read error. The time point denotes: pretreatment peripheral blood. The study's findings and limits: Pretreatment TCR clonality in blood, when below the median, was predictive of better survival.

Assay used: immunoSEQ multiplex PCR; TCRdb lists only in-frame clones, some missing. Counted here are some 43,000 clones, 70% to 90% occurring once; the ten biggest clones make up around 15%. Germline CDR1 is SNHLY and CDR2 is FYNNEI. The V gene end was trimmed by 10 bases and the J gene end by 10 bases; junction bases not matched to a gene: 10. The CDR3 extends over 12 amino acids. The J gene is TRBJ2-1, the V gene TRBV2; 7 bases fit TRBD2. This TCR derives from a man in his sixties with urothelial cancer. This specimen was PBMCs, taken around atezolizumab (anti-PD-L1) treatment. The CDR3 spells CANCRERDEQFF. The CDR3 DNA reads as TGTGCCAACTGTCGAGAGCGGGACGAGCAGTTCTTC.